Each of the 7 T cell receptor beta chains below was sequenced from the same sample in a study of Ad26.COV2.S vaccination and SARS-CoV-2 variants. Profiled with immunoSEQ multiplex PCR; TCRdb holds only in-frame clones, not every one. The profile shows some 400,000 clones, 75% to 90% of them singletons. Treatment here: some 19 received Ad26.COV2.S at low or high dose, single or two shots; about 5 received placebo; per-sample allocation not given. Collection of the samples took place on day 63 after the first injection of vaccine or placebo. The specimen was peripheral blood, collected in a trial of Ad26.COV2.S vaccine versus placebo. The receptors derive from a person aged 18-65 years who received the Ad26.COV2.S COVID-19 vaccine or a placebo.

The chain is built from TRBV5-4 and TRBJ2-5; 7 bases are shared with TRBD2. Unmatched junction bases numbered 7, after V lost 0 bases and J lost 2 bases. The CDR3 totals 16 residues. Germline CDR1 SGHNT, CDR2 YYREEE (reference sequence). CDR3 protein: CASSLGGGSLQETQYF. The CDR3 bases are TGTGCCAGCAGCTTGGGGGGCGGGAGTCTACAAGAGACCCAGTACTTC. Combining the CDR3 with reference TRBV5-4 and TRBJ2-5 gives the whole variable domain ETGVTQSPTHLIKTRGQQVTLRCSSQSGHNTVSWYQQALGQGPQFIFQYYREEENGRGNFPPRFSGLQFPNYSSELNVNALELDDSALYLCASSLGGGSLQETQYFGPGTRLLVL.

The chain recombines TRBV7-3 with TRBJ2-1; 9 positions agree with TRBD1. This CDR3 region has 14 residues. V dropped 5 bases and J dropped 5; count of bases not matched to a gene: 4. Germline V gene data show CDR1 as SGHTA and CDR2 as FQGTGA. The CDR3 bases are TGTGCCAGCAGCCAGGGGGACAGGGACAATGAGCAGTTCTTC. It specifies CASSQGDRDNEQFF.

CDR3 in amino acids: CASSSALQGYNEQFF. The CDR3 DNA sequence: TGTGCCAGCAGCTCAGCTCTCCAGGGGTACAATGAGCAGTTCTTC. V gene TRBV7-2 combines with J gene TRBJ2-1, with TRBD1 as a possible D gene (6 bases). The V gene's germline CDR1 is SGHTA and CDR2 FQGNSA. This CDR3 has 15 residues. Trimming took off 4 bases at V and 4 bases at J, with 14 bases between the two ends.

V gene TRBV12-5 combines with J gene TRBJ1-1; 8 positions agree with TRBD1. Losses at the gene ends were 5 bases for V and 5 bases for J; bases not matched to a gene: 7. CDR1 LGHNT and CDR2 FRNRAP come from the germline V gene. CDR3 size: 14 residues. The CDR3 bases are TGTGCTAGTGGTCGCGGGGACAGGCGGACTGAAGCTTTCTTT. It specifies CASGRGDRRTEAFF.

The rearrangement joins TRBV7-9 to TRBJ1-4, with no clear D. The CDR3 contains 14 residues. Germline lookup yields CDR1 SEHNR and CDR2 FQNEAQ (reference sequence). Deletions cut 5 bases from V and 4 bases from J, with 11 bases between. CDR3 residues: CASSGWGSNEKLFF. In nucleotides, the CDR3 is TGTGCCAGCAGCGGGTGGGGAAGTAATGAAAAACTGTTTTTT.

CDR3 sequence reads: CASSQEASGYANTGELFF. In nucleotides, the CDR3 is TGTGCCAGCAGCCAAGAGGCTAGCGGATACGCGAACACCGGGGAGCTGTTTTTT. This chain joins TRBV4-2 and TRBJ2-2, with 7 bases fitting TRBD2. This CDR3 has 18 amino acids. Germline CDR1 is LGHNA and CDR2 is YNFKEQ. The V segment lost 0 bases and the J segment 0 bases; nucleotides outside the gene matches: 7.

This sequence joins TRBV5-1 and TRBJ1-1; tentative D call: TRBD1 (6 bases). This CDR3 is 19 amino acids long. V shed 7 bases and J shed 1 base, with 29 bases lying between them. The germline gives CDR1 SGHRS, CDR2 YFSETQ. CDR3 in DNA: TGCGCCAGCTCCACGGGGCGTAGGACAGATGTGGGGGGGAACACTGAAGCTTTCTTT. Residues: CASSTGRRTDVGGNTEAFF.